This TCR beta chain comes out of a study of T cell changes during pregnancy in multiple sclerosis. Profiling relied on immunoSEQ multiplex PCR, and the TCRdb table lists in-frame clones only, not all of them. This table holds under 85,000 clones, 90% to 95% found once. Trimming took 1 base from V and 4 from J, leaving 15 bases between them. Germline V CDR1 and CDR2: SEHNR, FQNEAQ (reference sequence). This CDR3 has 16 residues. Source: peripheral blood, taken in the third trimester of pregnancy. The TCR sequence derives from a female donor in good health, enrolled as a control in a pregnancy study. V and J are TRBV7-9 and TRBJ2-3, with D possibly matching TRBD1 (6 bases). The CDR3 region has the DNA TGTGCCAGCAGCTTAGAACAGGGACCTATTGCAGATACGCAGTATTTT. Its protein is CASSLEQGPIADTQYF.